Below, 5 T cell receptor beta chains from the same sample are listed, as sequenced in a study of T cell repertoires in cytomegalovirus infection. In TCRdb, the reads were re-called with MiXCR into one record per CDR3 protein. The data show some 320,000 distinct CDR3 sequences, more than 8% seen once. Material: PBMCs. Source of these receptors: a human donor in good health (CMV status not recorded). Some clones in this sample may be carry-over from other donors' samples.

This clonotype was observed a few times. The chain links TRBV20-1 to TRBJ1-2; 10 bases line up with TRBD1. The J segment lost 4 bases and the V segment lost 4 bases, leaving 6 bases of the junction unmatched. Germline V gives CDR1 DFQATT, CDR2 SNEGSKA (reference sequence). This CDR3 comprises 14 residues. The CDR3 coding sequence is TGCAGTGCTACCGAGACAGGGGGCAGCTATGGCTACACCTTC. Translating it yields CSATETGGSYGYTF.

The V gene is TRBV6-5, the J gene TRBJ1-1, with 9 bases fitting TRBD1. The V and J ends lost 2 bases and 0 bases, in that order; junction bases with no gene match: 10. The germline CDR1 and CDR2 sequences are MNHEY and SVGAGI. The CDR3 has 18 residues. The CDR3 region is CASSYETGGGRMNTEAFF. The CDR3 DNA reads TGTGCCAGCAGTTACGAGACAGGGGGAGGTAGGATGAACACTGAAGCTTTCTTT.

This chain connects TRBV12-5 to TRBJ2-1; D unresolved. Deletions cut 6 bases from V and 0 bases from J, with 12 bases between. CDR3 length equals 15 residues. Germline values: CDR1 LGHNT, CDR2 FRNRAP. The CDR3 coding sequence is TGTGCTAGTGGCGGCGGCGACCTCTCCTACAATGAGCAGTTCTTC. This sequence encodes CASGGGDLSYNEQFF.

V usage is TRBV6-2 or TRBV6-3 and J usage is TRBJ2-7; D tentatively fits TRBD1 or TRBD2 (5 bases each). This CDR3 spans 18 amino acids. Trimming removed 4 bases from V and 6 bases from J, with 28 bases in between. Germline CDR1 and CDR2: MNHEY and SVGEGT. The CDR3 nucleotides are TGTGCCAGCAGTTCACTCAGACGGGGACCTGGGACGTACGTCGAGCAGTACTTC. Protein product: CASSSLRRGPGTYVEQYF.

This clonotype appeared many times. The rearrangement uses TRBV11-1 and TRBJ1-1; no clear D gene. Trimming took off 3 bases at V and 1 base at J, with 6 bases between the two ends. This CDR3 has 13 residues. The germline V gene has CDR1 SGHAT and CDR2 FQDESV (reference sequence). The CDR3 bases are TGTGCCAGCAGCTTTTCAGGGAACACTGAAGCTTTCTTT. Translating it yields CASSFSGNTEAFF.